The 11 T cell receptor beta chains in this list originate from one sample, sequenced in a study of CD8 T cells in ankylosing spondylitis. TCRdb re-derived calls from the 5' RACE reads in MiXCR, one entry per CDR3 protein. The repertoire holds 300,000 to 400,000 distinct CDR3 sequences, with around 15% as singletons. Input material: blood, either unsorted or a sorted T cell fraction (not recorded which). These receptors all stem from a male donor with ankylosing spondylitis or in good health (not recorded which).

The V call is TRBV20-1, the J call TRBJ2-5, with 9 bases matching TRBD1. CDR3 length: 14 amino acids. CDR1 and CDR2 from the germline V gene are DFQATT and SNEGSKA (reference sequence). DNA for the CDR3: TGCAGCCACCAGCGAGGGACAGGGTTACAGACCCAGTACTTC. Encoded protein: CSHQRGTGLQTQYF.

The chain employs TRBV10-3 and TRBJ1-1, with D tentatively TRBD1 (5 bases). CDR3 size: 14 residues. CDR1 is ENHRY, CDR2 SYGVKD, per germline. V was shortened by 10 bases and J by 3 bases, with 18 bases between the two germline ends. DNA of the CDR3: TGTGCCACCCGAGTACGCAGGGAAGACACTGAAGCTTTCTTT. Amino acids: CATRVRREDTEAFF.

The J gene is TRBJ2-1, the V gene TRBV12-3 or TRBV12-4; the match to TRBD2 covers 8 bases. This CDR3 has 16 residues. The trim removed 2 bases at V and 10 bases at J, leaving 13 bases unmatched. CDR3 coding DNA: TGTGCCAGCAGTTTAAATTCGGGGACTAGGTCAAAAGAGCAGTTCTTC. Its protein is CASSLNSGTRSKEQFF.

This rearrangement joins TRBV7-6 to TRBJ2-2; D is unresolved. Per germline, CDR1 SGHVS and CDR2 FNYEAQ. The CDR3 has 16 amino acids. Trimming removed 2 bases from V and 1 base from J, with 11 bases in between. CDR3 loop: CASSLYLDGNTGELFF. Written as DNA, the CDR3 is TGTGCCAGCAGCTTATACCTAGACGGGAACACCGGGGAGCTGTTTTTT.

The rearrangement links TRBV20-1 to TRBJ1-5; D unresolved. CDR3 length: 11 residues. The V end was cut by 5 bases, the J end by 4 bases, with 6 bases between. The germline CDR1 and CDR2 sequences are DFQATT and SNEGSKA (reference sequence). CDR3: CSAGSNQPQHF. For the CDR3, the DNA is TGCAGTGCTGGCTCAAATCAGCCCCAGCATTTT.

The chain uses TRBV29-1 and TRBJ2-1, with a tentative D call TRBD1 (6 bases). In germline, CDR1 is SQVTM, CDR2 ANQGSEA. This CDR3 spans 15 amino acids. The V end lost 3 bases, the J end lost 3 bases, and 15 bases lay between the germline ends. CDR3: CSVDAGAGDYNEQFF. The CDR3 DNA sequence: TGCAGCGTTGACGCAGGGGCTGGGGACTACAATGAGCAGTTCTTC.

This sequence joins TRBV6-1 and TRBJ2-1; either TRBD1 or TRBD2 may fit D (5 bases each). In germline, CDR1 is MNHNS, CDR2 SASEGT. V lost 5 bases and J 5 bases, leaving 13 bases between the germline ends. There are 14 residues in the CDR3. Written as DNA, the CDR3 is TGTGCCAGCAGTCGACGGGGCGGTGACAATGAGCAGTTCTTC. Protein: CASSRRGGDNEQFF.

This chain connects TRBV7-8 to TRBJ2-7, with TRBD1 as a possible D gene (5 bases). The V and J ends lost 7 bases and 2 bases respectively, with 15 bases between them. This CDR3 is 14 amino acids long. CDR1 and CDR2 from the germline V gene are SGHVS and FQNEAQ. The CDR3 DNA sequence: TGTGCCAGCACCACCGGCAGGGCCACCTACGAGCAGTACTTC. It yields the protein CASTTGRATYEQYF.

There are many counts of this clonotype. V and J are TRBV7-2 and TRBJ1-3; 8 positions match TRBD1. Germline V gene lookup returns CDR1 SGHTA and CDR2 FQGNSA. This CDR3 has 15 residues. V shed 5 bases and J 4 bases; nucleotides not matched to a gene: 7. The CDR3 region has the DNA TGTGCCAGCAGCCCGCAGGGGGCGTTGGGAAACACCATATATTTT. Its protein is CASSPQGALGNTIYF.

The CDR3 region is CASRLQRGGHSNQPQHF. The CDR3 DNA is TGTGCCAGCAGACTCCAACGGGGAGGCCATAGCAATCAGCCCCAGCATTTT. V is TRBV7-7 and J is TRBJ1-5; D ambiguous. V lost 6 bases to trimming and J lost 0 bases, with 18 bases between them. In germline, CDR1 is SSHAT, CDR2 FNYEAQ (reference sequence). The CDR3 consists of 17 residues. Full variable domain (rest looked up from reference TRBV7-7 and TRBJ1-5): GAGVSQSPRYKVTKRGQDVTLRCDPISSHATLYWYQQALGQGPEFLTYFNYEAQPDKSGLPSDRFSAERPEGSISTLTIQRTEQRDSAMYRCASRLQRGGHSNQPQHFGDGTRLSIL.

This clonotype was found many times. This chain uses TRBV4-2 with TRBJ2-5; D is ambiguous. Looked up from germline, CDR1 is LGHNA and CDR2 is YNFKEQ. V dropped 0 bases and J dropped 5 bases, with 4 bases sitting between them. The CDR3 runs to 12 residues. The CDR3 DNA reads TGTGCCAGCAGCCAAGATCGGGAGACCCAGTACTTC. Translating gives CASSQDRETQYF.